The 32 T cell receptor beta chains presented below share a single source sample, sequenced in a study of somatic mutations in cytotoxic T cells in rheumatoid arthritis. Some clones are missing from TCRdb's copy, which holds only in-frame ones; the method was immunoSEQ multiplex PCR. This table has over 8,000 clones, more than 65% appearing once. Sequencing used CD8+ T cells sorted from blood. The receptor set was obtained from an adult with rheumatoid arthritis.

The chain links TRBV4-1 to TRBJ1-4; D remains unclear. There are 15 residues in the CDR3. Germline CDR1 MGHRA, CDR2 YSYEKL. The V end lost 0 bases, the J end lost 7 bases, and 12 bases lay between the germline ends. The CDR3 nucleotides read TGCGCCAGCAGCCAAGATGGGCACGAAGGTGAAAAACTGTTTTTT. This sequence encodes CASSQDGHEGEKLFF.

V is TRBV5-1 and J is TRBJ2-7; D is tentatively TRBD1 or TRBD2 (5 bases each). The V gene's germline CDR1 is SGHRS and CDR2 YFSETQ. The CDR3 has 15 amino acids. V was trimmed by 1 base and J by 4 bases, leaving 15 bases between them. The CDR3 sequence: CASSLNQAGSYEQYF. Written as DNA, the CDR3 is TGCGCCAGCAGCTTGAATCAGGCAGGGAGTTACGAGCAGTACTTC.

The chain employs TRBV7-3 and TRBJ2-2; D ambiguous. In germline, CDR1 is SGHTA, CDR2 FQGTGA. V was clipped by 6 bases and J by 0 bases, with 11 bases between them. The CDR3 sequence is 15 residues long. The CDR3 region is CASRGFSANTGELFF. Written as DNA, the CDR3 is TGTGCCAGCAGGGGATTCAGCGCGAACACCGGGGAGCTGTTTTTT.

This rearrangement joins TRBV6-5 to TRBJ2-3, with D unclear. Trimming pared 6 bases from V and 3 bases from J, leaving 16 bases between. Germline CDR1 and CDR2: MNHEY and SVGAGI. The CDR3 runs to 15 residues. The CDR3 reads CASSSTGWGTDTQYF. CDR3 in DNA: TGTGCCAGCAGCTCCACCGGGTGGGGAACAGATACGCAGTATTTT.

V usage is TRBV5-1 and J usage is TRBJ2-5; D is possibly TRBD1 or TRBD2 (5 bases each). V lost 4 bases and J 5 bases, leaving 15 bases between the germline ends. Germline V gene sequence: CDR1 SGHRS, CDR2 YFSETQ. The CDR3 covers 14 residues. The CDR3 nucleotides read TGCGCCAGCAGCGCCCGGGACGGCCGGGAGACCCAGTACTTC. Translation: CASSARDGRETQYF.

This clone has just one count. V usage is TRBV28 and J usage is TRBJ2-3, with 7 bases identical to TRBD1. V lost 2 bases to trimming and J lost 0 bases; unmatched junction nucleotides: 5. The CDR3 is 16 amino acids. Germline loops: CDR1 MDHEN, CDR2 SYDVKM. The CDR3 nucleotides are TGTGCCAGCAGTTTAAGACAGGGAGAAAGCACAGATACGCAGTATTTT. This encodes CASSLRQGESTDTQYF.

CDR3 residues: CASSPGTSQISYEQYF. CDR3 DNA: TGTGCCAGCAGTCCGGGGACTTCCCAAATTTCCTACGAGCAGTACTTC. The V and J genes are TRBV27 and TRBJ2-7; tentative D call: TRBD2 (6 bases). Germline-derived CDR1 and CDR2 are MNHEY and SMNVEV (reference sequence). The CDR3 loop spans 16 amino acids. V lost 5 bases to trimming and J lost 1 base, with 18 bases between them.

The chain joins TRBV5-8 to TRBJ2-7; no definite D call. This CDR3 is 12 amino acids long. Between the trimmed V and J ends, which lost 4 bases and 4 bases, there was a span of 9 bases. Germline loops: CDR1 SGHTS, CDR2 YDEGEE. CDR3 nucleotides: TGTGCCAGCAGCCCGCCGAATTACGAGCAGTACTTC. Its translation is CASSPPNYEQYF. Drawing the rest from reference TRBV5-8 and TRBJ2-7, the complete variable domain is EAGVTQSPTHLIKTRGQQATLRCSPISGHTSVYWYQQALGLGLQFLLWYDEGEERNRGNFPPRFSGRQFPNYSSELNVNALELEDSALYLCASSPPNYEQYFGPGTRLTVT.

The chain joins TRBV6-1 to TRBJ2-7, with a possible D match to TRBD2 (6 bases). The CDR3 sequence is 13 residues long. Germline loops: CDR1 MNHNS, CDR2 SASEGT. Trimming removed 3 bases at V and 4 bases at J, with 10 bases between. The CDR3, as DNA: TGTGCCAGCAGTGATTACGGGGGTTACGAGCAGTACTTC. This encodes CASSDYGGYEQYF.

V gene TRBV13 combines with J gene TRBJ1-5, with unresolved D. V was pared by 0 bases and J by 7 bases, with 7 bases between. This CDR3 is built from 13 residues. Germline CDR1 and CDR2: PRHDT and FYEKMQ (reference sequence). In nucleotides, the CDR3 is TGTGCCAGCAGCTTAGGAGGAGGCCAGCCCCAGCATTTT. Translated, it gives CASSLGGGQPQHF.

This clone ranks as hyperexpanded (1% or more). The gene calls are TRBV6-5 and TRBJ1-4; D is uncertain. V shed 5 bases and J shed 1 base, with 8 bases lying between them. The CDR3 is 14 amino acids. Looked up from germline, CDR1 is MNHEY and CDR2 is SVGAGI. The CDR3 DNA sequence: TGTGCCAGCAGTACATTGGAAACTAATGAAAAACTGTTTTTT. Protein: CASSTLETNEKLFF.

This chain joins TRBV6-4 and TRBJ2-1; D is unclear. Germline V CDR1 and CDR2: MRHNA, SNTAGT. The CDR3 spans 14 residues. The V end was cut by 7 bases, the J end by 10 bases, with 20 bases between. The CDR3 DNA reads as TGTGCCAGCAACCAACCGGACGCCCGCGGCGAGCAGTTCTTC. Encoded protein: CASNQPDARGEQFF.

This chain links TRBV27 with TRBJ1-5; D is uncertain. The germline V gene encodes CDR1 MNHEY and CDR2 SMNVEV (reference sequence). This CDR3 has 15 amino acids. V was pared by 0 bases and J by 5 bases, with 11 bases between. CDR3 coding DNA: TGTGCCAGCAGTTTATCTCCAGGAATGTATCAGCCCCAGCATTTT. Translating it yields CASSLSPGMYQPQHF.

The V and J genes are TRBV5-6 and TRBJ2-3; 7 bases line up with TRBD2. Per germline, CDR1 SGHDT and CDR2 YYEEEE. There are 16 residues in the CDR3. Trimming removed 0 bases from V and 0 bases from J; junction bases left unmatched: 4. The CDR3 sequence: CASSLAREFSTDTQYF. The CDR3 bases are TGTGCCAGCAGCTTGGCGCGGGAGTTTAGCACAGATACGCAGTATTTT.

The chain couples TRBV10-3 to TRBJ1-1; 9 bases align to TRBD1. Germline loops: CDR1 ENHRY, CDR2 SYGVKD. The ends lost 10 bases at V and 6 bases at J; junction bases unmatched: 3. The CDR3 is 11 amino acids. The CDR3 region has the DNA TGTGCCACTTGGACAGGGGCTGAAGCTTTCTTT. The encoded protein is CATWTGAEAFF.

This rearrangement joins TRBV28 to TRBJ2-3, with D unclear. CDR1 and CDR2 (germline): MDHEN, SYDVKM. Between the trimmed V and J ends, which lost 6 bases and 4 bases, there was a span of 14 bases. This CDR3 is 14 amino acids long. The CDR3 nucleotides read TGTGCCAGCAGCCTGGGTAGTTCTGCAGATACGCAGTATTTT. Its translation: CASSLGSSADTQYF.

V gene TRBV27 combines with J gene TRBJ2-7, with TRBD2 matching 10 bases. V was clipped by 3 bases and J by 3 bases; unmatched bases: 2. The length of the CDR3 is 14 residues. Germline V gene sequence: CDR1 MNHEY, CDR2 SMNVEV (reference sequence). The CDR3 DNA is TGTGCCAGCAGTTTTTCTAGCGGGAGCTACGAGCAGTACTTC. This encodes CASSFSSGSYEQYF.

The V call is TRBV7-9, the J call TRBJ2-7, with TRBD1 as a possible D gene (5 bases). Trimming pared 0 bases from V and 2 bases from J, leaving 11 bases between. Germline CDR1 SEHNR, CDR2 FQNEAQ (reference sequence). The CDR3 extends over 15 amino acids. Written as DNA, the CDR3 is TGTGCCAGCAGCTTAGCCTCGACAGCCGCCTACGAGCAGTACTTC. It codes for CASSLASTAAYEQYF.

The CDR3 nucleotides are TGTGCCAGCAGCTTAGATACGGTACGAGATACGCAGTATTTT. Translation gives CASSLDTVRDTQYF. This sequence joins TRBV11-2 and TRBJ2-3; the D is unclear. The germline CDR1 and CDR2 sequences are SGHAT and FQNNGV. The CDR3 covers 14 residues. Trimming took off 0 bases at V and 5 bases at J, with 9 bases between the two ends.

J is TRBJ2-1 and V is TRBV5-8, with TRBD2 matching 10 bases. The CDR3 contains 16 residues. J gave up 4 bases and V 7 bases, and 11 bases lay outside the gene matches. The V gene's germline CDR1 is SGHTS and CDR2 YDEGEE. CDR3 bases: TGTGCCAGCTCATTGGGCACTAGCGGGAATTACAATGAGCAGTTCTTC. Its protein product is CASSLGTSGNYNEQFF.

The DNA for the CDR3 is TGTGCCAGCAGTGAAGACAGAGAGGTCGATGGCTACACCTTC. Translated: CASSEDREVDGYTF. The gene calls are TRBV6-1 and TRBJ1-2; D gene unclear. This CDR3 spans 14 amino acids. V lost 1 base and J lost 6, with 12 bases in between. Germline V gives CDR1 MNHNS, CDR2 SASEGT.

The J gene is TRBJ2-1, the V gene TRBV5-6; no clear D. This CDR3 spans 12 amino acids. Germline lookup yields CDR1 SGHDT and CDR2 YYEEEE. Trimming cost V 0 bases and J 8 bases, with 6 bases left between them. CDR3 nucleotides: TGTGCCAGCAGCTTGGGACACGATGAGCAGTTCTTC. It yields the protein CASSLGHDEQFF.

The chain joins TRBV4-2 to TRBJ2-1; 9 nucleotides agree with TRBD2. CDR3 length: 17 residues. Germline assignment: CDR1 LGHNA and CDR2 YNFKEQ. J was trimmed by 3 bases and V by 0 bases; bases with no gene match: 6. CDR3 amino acids: CASSQDMERGVYNEQFF. CDR3 nucleotides: TGTGCCAGCAGCCAAGATATGGAGCGGGGGGTCTACAATGAGCAGTTCTTC.

This clone appeared once. The chain employs TRBV29-1 and TRBJ2-5; unclear D gene. This CDR3 has 14 residues. CDR1 is SQVTM, CDR2 ANQGSEA, per germline. V was trimmed by 0 bases and J by 2 bases, leaving 10 bases between them. CDR3 protein: CSVEEFGLQETQYF. The CDR3 bases are TGCAGCGTTGAAGAGTTCGGGTTACAAGAGACCCAGTACTTC.

This chain connects TRBV6-1 to TRBJ1-1, with no clear D. Trimming pared 6 bases from V and 4 bases from J, leaving 15 bases between. The V gene's germline CDR1 is MNHNS and CDR2 SASEGT. This CDR3 region has 14 residues. CDR3 sequence reads: CASRGLGGPTEAFF. DNA for the CDR3: TGTGCCAGCAGGGGCCTGGGTGGGCCCACTGAAGCTTTCTTT.

This clone appeared a few times. The chain uses TRBV7-3 and TRBJ1-1; the D gene is possibly TRBD1 (5 bases). The germline V gene has CDR1 SGHTA and CDR2 FQGTGA. Trimming removed 5 bases from V and 7 bases from J, with 14 bases in between. CDR3 length equals 13 residues. The CDR3 nucleotides are TGTGCCAGCAGCCCCCGCCAGGGTAGTGAAGCTTTCTTT. As protein: CASSPRQGSEAFF.

The J gene is TRBJ2-5, the V gene TRBV5-6, with 10 bases matching TRBD2. Per the germline V gene, CDR1 is SGHDT and CDR2 is YYEEEE. The CDR3 consists of 16 residues. Trimming removed 0 bases from V and 4 bases from J; junction bases left unmatched: 6. The CDR3 region has the DNA TGTGCCAGCAGCTTGGGCCAGCGGGAGGGCCGAGAGACCCAGTACTTC. Translation gives CASSLGQREGRETQYF.

The chain recombines TRBV5-5 with TRBJ1-5; D is perhaps TRBD1 (6 bases). The CDR3 extends over 13 amino acids. V was cut by 6 bases and J by 4 bases, with 11 bases left in between. In germline, CDR1 is SGHKS, CDR2 YYEKEE (reference sequence). Written as DNA, the CDR3 is TGTGCCAGCACCGGGGACATTAATCAGCCCCAGCATTTT. It encodes CASTGDINQPQHF.

V and J are TRBV2 and TRBJ1-2; D is perhaps TRBD1 (6 bases). There are 14 residues in the CDR3. V lost 2 bases to trimming and J lost 4 bases, with 11 bases between them. Germline V gene lookup returns CDR1 SNHLY and CDR2 FYNNEI. Written as DNA, the CDR3 is TGTGCCAGCAGTGAAAATCGGGGGGCCTATGGCTACACCTTC. It translates to CASSENRGAYGYTF.

The sample holds a few counts of this clone. V usage is TRBV28 and J usage is TRBJ2-2, with TRBD1 matching over 7 bases. CDR1 and CDR2 from the germline V gene are MDHEN and SYDVKM. The CDR3 runs 14 residues. V was pared by 7 bases and J by 7 bases, with 9 bases of the junction left unmatched. CDR3: CASKTGTEVGELFF. In DNA form, the CDR3 reads TGTGCCAGCAAGACCGGGACAGAAGTCGGGGAGCTGTTTTTT.

This rearrangement joins TRBV6-5 to TRBJ2-7; D uncertain. This CDR3 spans 13 amino acids. Trimming left V 0 bases short and J 7 bases short, with 10 bases between. Germline CDR1 and CDR2: MNHEY and SVGAGI. CDR3 protein: CASSYSRRGEQYF. The CDR3 DNA reads TGTGCCAGCAGTTACTCGAGGCGTGGAGAGCAGTACTTC.

V gene TRBV28 combines with J gene TRBJ2-1, with 8 bases aligning to TRBD2. After removal of 7 bases from V and 8 bases from J, the junction contained 10 bases not matched to a gene. This CDR3 region has 14 residues. Germline V CDR1 and CDR2: MDHEN, SYDVKM. CDR3 bases: TGTGCCAGCACCCCAAGCGGGAGTGAGGATGAGCAGTTCTTC. Its translation is CASTPSGSEDEQFF.